This T cell receptor (beta chain) stems from a study of tumor-infiltrating lymphocytes in primary liver carcinoma. In the study overall: Between about 4 and 11 cm across, the tumors were all of stage T1-T3 N0M0.

Each 20-30 mg portion of unsorted bulk tissue served as the source for co-extraction of RNA and DNA. Those patients suffered from chronic HBV infection and were treatment-naive. For this clonotype: Its ends do not fully match the called genes, so a read error is possible.

Production of TCR beta cDNA used approximately 480 ng total RNA together with a constant-region primer. A slightly modified ARM-PCR protocol with three nested multiplex PCR rounds produced these TCR beta libraries. In the first two PCR rounds, TRBV1-TRBV30 forward primers were paired with a C-beta reverse primer, and each round lasted roughly 9 cycles. One entry per CDR3 protein results from TCRdb running MiXCR on the multiplex PCR reads. This table holds 25,000 to 35,000 distinct CDR3 sequences, less than 75% found once. CDR3 length equals 13 residues. The germline CDR1 and CDR2 sequences are MNHEY and SVGEGT.

Input material: liver tumor tissue from sampling region 3. Subset indicated: tumor region T3, left-lateral pole. The TCR sequence derives from a woman aged 25 to 45 with primary liver carcinoma and hepatitis B virus infection. The V and J genes are TRBV6-2 or TRBV6-3 and TRBJ1-2, with D perhaps matching TRBD1 (5 bases). The CDR3 here is CASSPQTDYSYTF. The CDR3 nucleotides are TGTGCCAGCAGTCCACAGACAGACTATAGCTACACCTTC.